This TCR beta chain is drawn from a study of liver allograft versus peripheral blood T cells. Looking at the study overall: Transplanted livers and recipients' peripheral blood had their T cell receptor repertoires compared.

Via MiXCR, TCRdb re-called the reads, giving one row per CDR3 protein. The sample has several thousand distinct CDR3 sequences, approximately 15% seen once. This clonotype was counted a few times. CDR1 DFQATT and CDR2 SNEGSKA come from the germline V gene (reference sequence). V dropped 6 bases and J dropped 5; count of bases not matched to a gene: 15. The CDR3 has 16 amino acids. The sequence was obtained from a human patient who had a liver transplant. The graft donor may be the source of some T cells. The chain uses TRBV20-1 and TRBJ2-3; TRBD1 aligns across 9 bases. The DNA of the CDR3 is TGCAGTGCCCCCACTGACAGGGGGGCCCTGGGAGATACGCAGTATTTT. It encodes CSAPTDRGALGDTQYF.